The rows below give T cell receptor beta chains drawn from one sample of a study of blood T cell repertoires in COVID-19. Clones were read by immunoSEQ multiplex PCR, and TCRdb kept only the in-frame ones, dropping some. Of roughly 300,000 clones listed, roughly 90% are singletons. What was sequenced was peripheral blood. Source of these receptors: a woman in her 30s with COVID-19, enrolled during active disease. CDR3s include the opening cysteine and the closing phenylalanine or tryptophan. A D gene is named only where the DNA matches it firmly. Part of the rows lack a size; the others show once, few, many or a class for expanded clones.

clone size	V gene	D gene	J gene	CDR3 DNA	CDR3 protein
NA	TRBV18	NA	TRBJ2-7	TGTGCCAGCTCACCTGTGACGGAGTACTACGAGCAGTACTTC	CASSPVTEYYEQYF
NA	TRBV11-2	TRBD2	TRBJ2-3	TGTGCCAGCAGCTTGTTACTAGCGGGAGCCGTAGATACGCAGTATTTT	CASSLLLAGAVDTQYF
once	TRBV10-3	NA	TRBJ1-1	TGTGCCATCAGTGACGGGACATTGAACACTGAAGCTTTCTTT	CAISDGTLNTEAFF
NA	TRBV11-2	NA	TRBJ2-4	TGTGCCAGCAGCTTCTCCGGGTATAACGCCAAAAACATTCAGTACTTC	CASSFSGYNAKNIQYF
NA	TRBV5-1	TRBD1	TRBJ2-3	TGCGCCAGCACCCAGGGGGCCAGTTTGGATACGCAGTATTTT	CASTQGASLDTQYF
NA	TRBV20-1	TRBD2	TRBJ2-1	TGCGGTAGCGGGACATACAATGAGCAGTTCTTC	CGSGTYNEQFF
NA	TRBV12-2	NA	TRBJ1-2	TGTGCAAGTCGCTTCCGGGATAACTATGGCTACACCTTC	CASRFRDNYGYTF
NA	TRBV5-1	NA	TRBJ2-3	TGCGCCAGCAGCGCACACAACGAGGGGCAGTATTTT	CASSAHNEGQYF
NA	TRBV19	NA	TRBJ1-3	TGTGCCAGTAGTATGCGACAGTCTGGAAACACCATATATTTT	CASSMRQSGNTIYF
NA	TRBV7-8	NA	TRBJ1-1	TGTGCCAGCAGCCAGTCGGGGATCATGAACACTGAAGCTTTCTTT	CASSQSGIMNTEAFF
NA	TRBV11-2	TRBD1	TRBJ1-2	TGTGCCAGCAGCGCCACTGGACAGGATGGCTACACCTTC	CASSATGQDGYTF
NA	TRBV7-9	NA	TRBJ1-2	TGTGCCAGCAGCTTTCGGGGGGCGAGTGGCTACACCTTC	CASSFRGASGYTF
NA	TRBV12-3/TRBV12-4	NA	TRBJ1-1	TGTGCCAGCAGTTTAGGTACGGTGGAAGCTTTCTTT	CASSLGTVEAFF
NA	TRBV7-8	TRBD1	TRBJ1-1	TGTGCCAGCAGCTTACAGGGGGTGAACACTGAAGCTTTCTTT	CASSLQGVNTEAFF
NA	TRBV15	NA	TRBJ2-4	TGTGCCACCAGCAGAGAACAAGGGGCCAACATTCAGTACTTC	CATSREQGANIQYF
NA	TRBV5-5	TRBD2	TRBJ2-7	TGTGCCAGCAGCTTGACTAGCGGGAATCTCGAGCAGTACTTC	CASSLTSGNLEQYF
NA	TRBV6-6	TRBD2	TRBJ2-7	TGTGCCAGCAGTTACCAAACTAGCGGAGGATACGAGCAGTACTTC	CASSYQTSGGYEQYF
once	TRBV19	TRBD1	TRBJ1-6	TGTGCCAGTAGTATAGCCAGGGGGGAATCACCCCTCCACTTT	CASSIARGESPLHF
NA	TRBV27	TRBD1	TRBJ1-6	TGTGCCAGCAGTCCCGGGACAGGGGGCCCGAGTTCACCCCTCCACTTT	CASSPGTGGPSSPLHF
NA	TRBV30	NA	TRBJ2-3	TGTGCCTGGAGAATAGGGGGGGAGGCAGATACGCAGTATTTT	CAWRIGGEADTQYF
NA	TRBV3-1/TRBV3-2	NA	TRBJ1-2	TGTGCCAGCAGCCAAGCTTTACAGGGTCGTGGCTACACCTTC	CASSQALQGRGYTF
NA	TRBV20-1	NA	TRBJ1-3	TGCAGTGCTAGTGAAGCAGGCTCTGGAAACACCATATATTTT	CSASEAGSGNTIYF
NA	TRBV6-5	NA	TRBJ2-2	TGTGCCAGCAGTTACAACAACAAACGGGAGCTGTTTTTT	CASSYNNKRELFF
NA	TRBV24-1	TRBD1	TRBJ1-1	TGTGCCACCAGTGATACGGGGACAGGGAAGGAAGCTTTCTTT	CATSDTGTGKEAFF
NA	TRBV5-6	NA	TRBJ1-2	TGTGCCAGCAGCTCAACCGACAGGCAAACTTCAGGGTATGGCTACACCTTC	CASSSTDRQTSGYGYTF
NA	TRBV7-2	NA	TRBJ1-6	TGTGCCAGCAGCCCCTTGGGGCCTAATTCACCCCTCCACTTT	CASSPLGPNSPLHF
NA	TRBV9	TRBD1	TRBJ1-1	TGTGCCAGCACATTGGTCACAGGGGGCACTGAAGCTTTCTTT	CASTLVTGGTEAFF
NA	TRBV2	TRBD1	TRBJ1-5	TGTGCCAGCAGCCTTGGACAGGGTCTTAATCAGCCCCAGCATTTT	CASSLGQGLNQPQHF
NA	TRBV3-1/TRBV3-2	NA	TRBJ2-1	TGTGCCAGCAGCCGGAAAGGGGATGAGCAGTTCTTC	CASSRKGDEQFF
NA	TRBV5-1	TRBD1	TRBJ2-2	TGCGCCAGCAGCCCCTGGACAGGGAACACCGGGGAGCTGTTTTTT	CASSPWTGNTGELFF
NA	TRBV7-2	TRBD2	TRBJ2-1	TGTGCCAGCAATAAAGCGGGAGGGGGTTCTTTGGCGGGGCAGTTCTTC	CASNKAGGGSLAGQFF
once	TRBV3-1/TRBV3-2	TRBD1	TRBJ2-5	TGTGCCAGCAGCCAACGTGGGACAGGGGGCGGTGAGACCCAGTACTTC	CASSQRGTGGGETQYF